The text below deals with one T cell receptor beta chain. Its antigen is unidentified. Sequenced by immunoSEQ multiplex PCR; TCRdb stores in-frame clones only, minus some. The profile covers 53,000 or so clones, with approximately 82% appearing a single time and 29% taken by the ten largest. The junction had 5 bases not matched to a gene; V was cut back by 0 bases and J by 2 bases. The germline V gene encodes CDR1 GTSNPN and CDR2 SVGIG (reference sequence). The CDR3 is made up of 15 amino acids. The data derive from a study of lymphopenia after photon versus proton radiotherapy. The study, taken as a whole, reports: Relative stability marked proton patients; photon patients lost diversity and naive cells. A bigger post-nadir fall in TCR diversity correlated inversely with survival time in deceased patients.

This chain links TRBV30 with TRBJ2-5; 8 bases fit TRBD2. This TCR was sampled from a man aged 45-60 years with gastric cancer. The sample consisted of peripheral blood, taken from a patient treated with photon-based radiotherapy. CDR3 sequence reads: CAWSVLSGGQETQYF. In DNA form, the CDR3 reads TGTGCCTGGAGTGTACTATCGGGGGGGCAAGAGACCCAGTACTTC. Complete variable domain (other parts from reference TRBV30 and TRBJ2-5): SQTIHQWPATLVQPVGSPLSLECTVEGTSNPNLYWYRQAAGRGLQLLFYSVGIGQISSEVPQNLSASRPQDRQFILSSKKLLLSDSGFYLCAWSVLSGGQETQYFGPGTRLLVL.